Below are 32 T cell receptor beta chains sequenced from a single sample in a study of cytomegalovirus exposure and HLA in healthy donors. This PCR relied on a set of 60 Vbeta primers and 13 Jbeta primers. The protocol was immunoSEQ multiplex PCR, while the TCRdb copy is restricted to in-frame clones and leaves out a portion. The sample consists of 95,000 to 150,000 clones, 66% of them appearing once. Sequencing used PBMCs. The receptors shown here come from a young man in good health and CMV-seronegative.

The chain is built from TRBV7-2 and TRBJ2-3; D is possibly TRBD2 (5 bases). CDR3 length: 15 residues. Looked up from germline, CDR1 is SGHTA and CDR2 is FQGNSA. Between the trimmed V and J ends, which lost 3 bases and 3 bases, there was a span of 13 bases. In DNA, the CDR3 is TGTGCCAGCAGCTTGCGTATCGGGATAACAGATACGCAGTATTTT. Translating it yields CASSLRIGITDTQYF.

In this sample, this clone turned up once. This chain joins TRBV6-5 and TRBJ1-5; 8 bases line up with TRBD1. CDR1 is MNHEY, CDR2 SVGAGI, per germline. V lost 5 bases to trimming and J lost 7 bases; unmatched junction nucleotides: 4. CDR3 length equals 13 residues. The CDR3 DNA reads TGTGCCAGCAGTCGACAGGGGCAACAGCCCCAGCATTTT. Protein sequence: CASSRQGQQPQHF.

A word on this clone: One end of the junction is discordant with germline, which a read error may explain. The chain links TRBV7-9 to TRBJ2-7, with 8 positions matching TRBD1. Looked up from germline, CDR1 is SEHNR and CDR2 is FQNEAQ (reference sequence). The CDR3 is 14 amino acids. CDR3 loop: CVSSHQGARNEQYF. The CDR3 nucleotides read TGTGTCAGCAGCCACCAGGGGGCGCGGAACGAGCAGTACTTC. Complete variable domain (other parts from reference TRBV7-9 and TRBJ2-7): DTGVSQNPRHKITKRGQNVTFRCDPISEHNRLYWYRQTLGQGPEFLTYFQNEAQLEKSRLLSDRFSAERPKGSFSTLEIQRTEQGDSAMYLCVSSHQGARNEQYFGPGTRLTVT.

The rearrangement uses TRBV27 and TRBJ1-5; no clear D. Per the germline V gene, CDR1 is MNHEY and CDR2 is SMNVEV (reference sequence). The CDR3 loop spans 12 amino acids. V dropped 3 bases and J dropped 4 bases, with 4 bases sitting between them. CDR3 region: CASSFSNQPQHF. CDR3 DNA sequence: TGTGCCAGCAGTTTCAGTAATCAGCCCCAGCATTTT.

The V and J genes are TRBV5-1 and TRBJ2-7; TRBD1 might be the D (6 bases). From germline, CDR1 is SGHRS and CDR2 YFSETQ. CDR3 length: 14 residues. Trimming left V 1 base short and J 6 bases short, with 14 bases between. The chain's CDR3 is CASSLNRVNGEQYF. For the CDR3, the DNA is TGCGCCAGCAGCTTGAACAGGGTGAATGGCGAGCAGTACTTC.

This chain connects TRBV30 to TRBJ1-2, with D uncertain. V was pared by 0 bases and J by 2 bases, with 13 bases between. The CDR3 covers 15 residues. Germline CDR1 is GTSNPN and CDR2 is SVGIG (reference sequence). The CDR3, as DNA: TGTGCCTGGAGTGTTGCGGGGATCGGCAACTATGGCTACACCTTC. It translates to CAWSVAGIGNYGYTF.

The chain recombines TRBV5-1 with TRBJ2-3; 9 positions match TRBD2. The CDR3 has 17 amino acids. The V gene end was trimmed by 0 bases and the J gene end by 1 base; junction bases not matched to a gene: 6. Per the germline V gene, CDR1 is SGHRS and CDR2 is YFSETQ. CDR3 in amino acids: CASSLAGGGAGTDTQYF. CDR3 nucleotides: TGCGCCAGCAGCTTGGCAGGCGGGGGGGCCGGCACAGATACGCAGTATTTT.

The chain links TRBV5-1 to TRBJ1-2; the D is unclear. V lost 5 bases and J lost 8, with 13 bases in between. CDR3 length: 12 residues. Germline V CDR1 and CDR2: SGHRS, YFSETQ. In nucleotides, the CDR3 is TGCGCCAGCAGTGAGGCATTTGAAGGCTACACCTTC. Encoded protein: CASSEAFEGYTF.

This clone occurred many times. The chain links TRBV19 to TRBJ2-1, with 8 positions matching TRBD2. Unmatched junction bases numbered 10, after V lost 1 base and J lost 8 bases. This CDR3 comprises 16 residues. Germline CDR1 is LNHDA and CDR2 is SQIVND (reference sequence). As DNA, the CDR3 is TGTGCCAGTAGTATAGGTCCGGGAGGGTCCCACGATGAGCAGTTCTTC. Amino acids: CASSIGPGGSHDEQFF.

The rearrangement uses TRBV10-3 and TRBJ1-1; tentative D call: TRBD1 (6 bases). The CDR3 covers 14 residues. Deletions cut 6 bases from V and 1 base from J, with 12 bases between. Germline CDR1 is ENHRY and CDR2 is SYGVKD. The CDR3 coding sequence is TGTGCCATCAGCCAGGACAGATGGAACACTGAAGCTTTCTTT. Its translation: CAISQDRWNTEAFF.

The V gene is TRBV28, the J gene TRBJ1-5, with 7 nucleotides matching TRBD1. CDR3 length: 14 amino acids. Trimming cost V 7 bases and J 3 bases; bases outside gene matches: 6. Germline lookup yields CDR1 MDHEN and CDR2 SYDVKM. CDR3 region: CASTVDRANQPQHF. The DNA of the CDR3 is TGTGCCAGCACTGTTGACAGGGCCAATCAGCCCCAGCATTTT.

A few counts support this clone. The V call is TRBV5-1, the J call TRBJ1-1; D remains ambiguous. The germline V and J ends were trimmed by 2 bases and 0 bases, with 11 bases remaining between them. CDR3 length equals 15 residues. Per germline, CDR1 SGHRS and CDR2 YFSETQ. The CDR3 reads CASSFGSGVNTEAFF. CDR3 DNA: TGCGCCAGCAGCTTCGGTTCAGGCGTGAACACTGAAGCTTTCTTT.

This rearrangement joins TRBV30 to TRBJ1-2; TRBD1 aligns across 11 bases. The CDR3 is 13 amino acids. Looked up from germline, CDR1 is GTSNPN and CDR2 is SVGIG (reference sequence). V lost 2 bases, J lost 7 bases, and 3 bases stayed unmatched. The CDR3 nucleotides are TGTGCCTGGAGTCCCGGGACAGGGGGTGGCTACACCTTC. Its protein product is CAWSPGTGGGYTF.

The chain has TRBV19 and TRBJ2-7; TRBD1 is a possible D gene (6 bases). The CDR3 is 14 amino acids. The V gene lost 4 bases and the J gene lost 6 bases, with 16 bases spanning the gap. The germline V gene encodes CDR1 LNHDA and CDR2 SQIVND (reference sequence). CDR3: CASSRKDRFGEQYF. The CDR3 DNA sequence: TGTGCCAGTAGTAGAAAAGACAGGTTTGGCGAGCAGTACTTC.

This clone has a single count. The CDR3 coding sequence is TGCGCCAGATACCGACACAGGGAAACTGAAGCTTTCTTT. Its protein product is CARYRHRETEAFF. The V call is TRBV23-1, the J call TRBJ1-1, with D maybe TRBD1 (6 bases). TRBV23-1 is labeled an ORF, and its function is uncertain. The CDR3 sequence is 13 residues long. Trimming took off 9 bases at V and 5 bases at J, with 16 bases between the two ends.

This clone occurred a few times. CDR3 residues: CASSPLSLAETQYF. As DNA, the CDR3 is TGTGCCAGTAGTCCCCTTAGCCTGGCGGAGACCCAGTACTTC. This rearrangement joins TRBV19 to TRBJ2-5; D unresolved. Trimming cost V 5 bases and J 5 bases, with 15 bases left between them. CDR1 LNHDA and CDR2 SQIVND come from the germline V gene (reference sequence). This CDR3 has 14 amino acids.

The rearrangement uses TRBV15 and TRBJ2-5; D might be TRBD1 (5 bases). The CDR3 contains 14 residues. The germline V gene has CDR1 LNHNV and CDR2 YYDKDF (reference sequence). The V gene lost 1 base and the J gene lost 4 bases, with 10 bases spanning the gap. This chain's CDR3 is CATSRAATGETQYF. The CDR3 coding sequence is TGTGCCACCAGCAGAGCGGCAACAGGAGAGACCCAGTACTTC.

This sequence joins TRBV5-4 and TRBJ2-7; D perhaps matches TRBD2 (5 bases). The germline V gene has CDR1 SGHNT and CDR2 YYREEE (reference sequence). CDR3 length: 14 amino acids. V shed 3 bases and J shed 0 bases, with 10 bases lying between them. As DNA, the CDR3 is TGTGCCAGCAGCTCACTGGGGAGCTCCTACGAGCAGTACTTC. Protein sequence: CASSSLGSSYEQYF. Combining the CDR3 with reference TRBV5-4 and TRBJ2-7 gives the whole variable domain ETGVTQSPTHLIKTRGQQVTLRCSSQSGHNTVSWYQQALGQGPQFIFQYYREEENGRGNFPPRFSGLQFPNYSSELNVNALELDDSALYLCASSSLGSSYEQYFGPGTRLTVT.

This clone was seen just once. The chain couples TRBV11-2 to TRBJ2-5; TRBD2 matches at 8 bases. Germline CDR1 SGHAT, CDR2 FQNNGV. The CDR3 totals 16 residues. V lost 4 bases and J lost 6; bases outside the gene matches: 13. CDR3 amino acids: CASSSAGLSGEKTQYF. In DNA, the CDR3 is TGTGCCAGCAGCTCCGCGGGGCTTAGCGGGGAAAAGACCCAGTACTTC.

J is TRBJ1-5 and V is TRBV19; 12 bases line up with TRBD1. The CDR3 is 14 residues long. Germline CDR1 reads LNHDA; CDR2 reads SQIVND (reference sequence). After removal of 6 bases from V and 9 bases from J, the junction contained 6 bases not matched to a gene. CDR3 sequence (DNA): TGTGCCAGTAGGGGACAGGGGGCTTCGGGGCCCCAGCATTTT. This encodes CASRGQGASGPQHF.

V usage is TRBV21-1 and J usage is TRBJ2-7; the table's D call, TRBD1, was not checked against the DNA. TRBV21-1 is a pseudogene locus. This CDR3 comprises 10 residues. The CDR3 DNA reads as TGTGCCAGGGACAGCTACGAGCAGTACTTC. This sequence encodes CARDSYEQYF.

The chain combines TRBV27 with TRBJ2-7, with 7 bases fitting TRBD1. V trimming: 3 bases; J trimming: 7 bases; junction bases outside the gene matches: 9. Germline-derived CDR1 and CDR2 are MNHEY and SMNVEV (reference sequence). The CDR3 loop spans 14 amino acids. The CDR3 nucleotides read TGTGCCAGCAGTTTGAACAGGGGCCTTGGTGAGCAGTACTTC. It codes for CASSLNRGLGEQYF.

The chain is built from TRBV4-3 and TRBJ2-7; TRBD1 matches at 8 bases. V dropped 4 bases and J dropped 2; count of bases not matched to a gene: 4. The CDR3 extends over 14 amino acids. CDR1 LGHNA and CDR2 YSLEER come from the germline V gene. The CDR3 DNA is TGCGCCAGCAGCCCCTGGACAGGGACCTACGAGCAGTACTTC. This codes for CASSPWTGTYEQYF.

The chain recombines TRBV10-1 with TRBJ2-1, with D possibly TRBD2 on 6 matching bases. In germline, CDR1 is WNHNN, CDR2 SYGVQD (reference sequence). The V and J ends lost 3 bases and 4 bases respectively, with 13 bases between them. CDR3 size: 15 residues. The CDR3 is CASSESRGFYNEQFF. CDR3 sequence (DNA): TGCGCCAGCAGTGAATCGCGGGGTTTTTACAATGAGCAGTTCTTC.

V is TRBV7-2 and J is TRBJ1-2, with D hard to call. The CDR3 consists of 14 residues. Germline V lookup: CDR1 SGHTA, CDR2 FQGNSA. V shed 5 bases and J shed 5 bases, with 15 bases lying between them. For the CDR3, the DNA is TGTGCCAGCAGCCCTAGTGGCAGCCTTTATGGCTACACCTTC. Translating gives CASSPSGSLYGYTF.

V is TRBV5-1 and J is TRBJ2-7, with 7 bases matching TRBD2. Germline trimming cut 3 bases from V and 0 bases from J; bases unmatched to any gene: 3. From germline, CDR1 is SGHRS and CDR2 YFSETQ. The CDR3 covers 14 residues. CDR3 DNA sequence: TGCGCCAGCAGCTCACGGACTAGCTCCTACGAGCAGTACTTC. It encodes CASSSRTSSYEQYF.

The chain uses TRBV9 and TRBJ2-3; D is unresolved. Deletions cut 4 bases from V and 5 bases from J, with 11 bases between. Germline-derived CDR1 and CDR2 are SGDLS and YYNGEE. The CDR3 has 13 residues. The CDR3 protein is CASSPPREDTQYF. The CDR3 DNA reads TGTGCCAGCAGCCCCCCCCGAGAAGATACGCAGTATTTT.

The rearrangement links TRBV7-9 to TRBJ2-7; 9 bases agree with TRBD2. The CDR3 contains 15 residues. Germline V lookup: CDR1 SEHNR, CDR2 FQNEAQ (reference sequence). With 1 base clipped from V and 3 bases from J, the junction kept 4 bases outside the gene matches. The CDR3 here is CASSLVAGANYEQYF. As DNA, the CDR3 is TGTGCCAGCAGCTTAGTAGCGGGAGCAAACTACGAGCAGTACTTC.

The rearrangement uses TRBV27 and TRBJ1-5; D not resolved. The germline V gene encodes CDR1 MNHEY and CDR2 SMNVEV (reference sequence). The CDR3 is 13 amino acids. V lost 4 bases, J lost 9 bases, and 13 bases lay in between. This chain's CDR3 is CASSSNTAGPQHF. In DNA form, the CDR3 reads TGTGCCAGCAGTTCTAACACGGCGGGGCCCCAGCATTTT.

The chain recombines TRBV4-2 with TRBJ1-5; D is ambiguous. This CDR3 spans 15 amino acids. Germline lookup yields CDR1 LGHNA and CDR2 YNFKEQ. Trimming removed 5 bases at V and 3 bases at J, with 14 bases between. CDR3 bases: TGTGCCAGCAGCAGGGAGCCTCACCCCAATCAGCCCCAGCATTTT. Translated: CASSREPHPNQPQHF.

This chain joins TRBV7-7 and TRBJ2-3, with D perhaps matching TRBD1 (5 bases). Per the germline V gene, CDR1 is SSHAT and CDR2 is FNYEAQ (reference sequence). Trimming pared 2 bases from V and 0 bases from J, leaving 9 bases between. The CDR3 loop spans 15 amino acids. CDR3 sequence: CASSLSDSSTDTQYF. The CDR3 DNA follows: TGTGCCAGCAGCTTATCAGACAGTAGCACAGATACGCAGTATTTT.

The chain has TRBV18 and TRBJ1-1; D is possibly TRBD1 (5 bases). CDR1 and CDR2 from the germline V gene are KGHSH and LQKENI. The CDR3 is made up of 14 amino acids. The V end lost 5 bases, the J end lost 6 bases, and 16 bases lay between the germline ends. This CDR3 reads CASSAARVSAEAFF. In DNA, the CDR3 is TGTGCCAGCTCAGCTGCCAGGGTAAGTGCTGAAGCTTTCTTT.